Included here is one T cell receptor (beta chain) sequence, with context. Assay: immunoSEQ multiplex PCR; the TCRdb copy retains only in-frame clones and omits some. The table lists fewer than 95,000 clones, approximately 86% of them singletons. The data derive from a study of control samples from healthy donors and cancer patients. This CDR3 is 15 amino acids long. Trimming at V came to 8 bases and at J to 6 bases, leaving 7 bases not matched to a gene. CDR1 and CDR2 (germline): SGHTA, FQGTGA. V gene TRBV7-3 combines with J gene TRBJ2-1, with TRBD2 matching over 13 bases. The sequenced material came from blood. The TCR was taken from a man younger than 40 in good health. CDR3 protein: CASSWGTSGANEQFF. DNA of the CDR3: TGTGCCAGCTCGTGGGGGACTAGCGGGGCCAATGAGCAGTTCTTC.